These T cell receptor beta chains were read from a single sample in a study of beta chain features in type 1 diabetes. Assay: immunoSEQ multiplex PCR; the TCRdb copy retains only in-frame clones and omits some. The sample carries under 250,000 clones, 25% to 30% recorded once. Sequencing was done on a sample of central memory CD4+ T cells from blood. All receptors derive from a man aged 25 to 40 in good health. The CDR3 runs from the conserved cysteine through the conserved F or W. A D gene is named only where the DNA matches it firmly. Clone size is given for some rows only: seen once, a few or many times, or a class if the clone is expanded.

j_call v_call d_call clone_size cdr3_aa cdr3_nt
TRBJ2-1 TRBV11-3 TRBD2 few CASSSGTSGGHEQFF TGTGCCAGCAGCTCAGGGACTAGCGGGGGGCATGAGCAGTTCTTC
TRBJ1-2 TRBV6-5 - - CATHGGGNYGYTF TGTGCCACCCACGGTGGGGGCAACTATGGCTACACCTTC
TRBJ2-1 TRBV5-1 TRBD1 - CASTTHGGQDNEQFF TGCGCCAGCACAACCCACGGGGGACAGGACAATGAGCAGTTCTTC
TRBJ2-2 TRBV28 - many CASRPPLDRELFF TGTGCCAGCAGGCCACCATTGGACAGGGAGCTGTTTTTT
TRBJ1-1 TRBV5-4 - few CASTMAGWNTEAFF TGTGCCAGCACCATGGCAGGGTGGAACACTGAAGCTTTCTTT
TRBJ2-1 TRBV11-3 - - CASSLDQTTSEQFF TGTGCCAGCAGCTTAGATCAAACTACTTCTGAGCAGTTCTTC
TRBJ2-3 TRBV6-1 - few CASSEDRDTQYF TGTGCCAGCAGTGAAGACAGAGATACGCAGTATTTT
TRBJ2-5 TRBV29-1 - few CSVEDQAGQIETQYF TGCAGCGTTGAAGATCAGGCGGGACAGATAGAGACCCAGTACTTC
TRBJ2-1 TRBV6-5 - - CASGRNEQFF TGTGCCTCGGGCCGGAATGAGCAGTTCTTC
TRBJ2-5 TRBV30 - - CAWRGSGIQETQYF TGTGCCTGGAGGGGTTCAGGGATCCAAGAGACCCAGTACTTC
TRBJ1-4 TRBV2 - - CASSESEWGQLFF TGTGCCAGCAGTGAATCGGAATGGGGCCAACTGTTTTTT
TRBJ2-1 TRBV13 - few CASSSRDTYNEQFF TGTGCCAGCAGCTCCCGGGACACATACAATGAGCAGTTCTTC
TRBJ1-2 TRBV25-1 - - CASSDDLNAGYTF TGTGCCAGCAGTGACGACCTAAACGCTGGCTACACCTTC
TRBJ2-2 TRBV29-1 - few CSVHLASWGSTGELFF TGCAGCGTTCATCTAGCGAGTTGGGGTAGCACCGGGGAGCTGTTTTTT
TRBJ1-5 TRBV7-2 - - CASSLSQRQPQHF TGTGCCAGCAGCTTAAGTCAGAGGCAGCCCCAGCATTTT
TRBJ2-7 TRBV7-2 - - CASSPAAVSYEQYF TGTGCCAGCAGCCCGGCAGCGGTATCCTACGAGCAGTACTTC
TRBJ2-3 TRBV29-1 - few CSVGWSVTDTQYF TGCAGCGTTGGTTGGTCGGTCACAGATACGCAGTATTTT
TRBJ2-3 TRBV11-2 - - CASSPGKADTQYF TGTGCCAGCAGCCCTGGGAAGGCAGATACGCAGTATTTT
TRBJ2-1 TRBV25-1 - few CASSRLYNEQFF TGTGCCAGCAGTCGACTGTACAATGAGCAGTTCTTC
TRBJ2-1 TRBV7-9 - few CASSISQGLGEQFF TGTGCCAGCAGCATCTCTCAGGGGCTGGGTGAGCAGTTCTTC
TRBJ2-7 TRBV15 - - CATSRAASGSSYEQYF TGTGCCACCAGCAGAGCCGCAAGCGGTTCTTCCTACGAGCAGTACTTC
TRBJ2-3 TRBV29-1 - - CSVNPPLKARSTDTQYF TGCAGCGTGAATCCCCCGCTGAAGGCGAGGTCCACAGATACGCAGTATTTT
TRBJ2-7 TRBV13 TRBD1 - CASSSRQGVSYEQYF TGTGCCAGCAGCTCCCGACAGGGGGTCTCCTACGAGCAGTACTTC
TRBJ1-4 TRBV13 - many CASSWGQVNEKLFF TGTGCCAGCAGCTGGGGACAAGTTAATGAAAAACTGTTTTTT
TRBJ1-1 TRBV2 - - CASSPQAAEAFF TGTGCCAGCAGTCCACAGGCAGCTGAAGCTTTCTTT
TRBJ2-3 TRBV18 TRBD1 few CASSRGTGDDTQYF TGTGCCAGCTCACGCGGGACAGGGGATGATACGCAGTATTTT
TRBJ2-7 TRBV5-1 TRBD1 - CASTLDRGLDEQYF TGCGCCAGCACCCTGGACAGGGGGCTCGACGAGCAGTACTTC
TRBJ1-2 TRBV30 - - CAWSGSHELGYTF TGTGCCTGGAGCGGCTCTCACGAGTTAGGCTACACCTTC
TRBJ1-2 TRBV5-6 TRBD1 few CASSGDSGYYGYTF TGTGCCAGCAGCGGGGACAGCGGCTACTATGGCTACACCTTC
TRBJ1-3 TRBV19 - few CASKGNTIYF TGTGCCTCTAAGGGGAACACCATATATTTT
TRBJ2-4 TRBV11-2 TRBD2 few CASRSNLSGRSKNIQYF TGTGCCAGCAGATCTAACCTTAGCGGGAGATCCAAAAACATTCAGTACTTC
TRBJ1-2 TRBV5-1 - many CASSLEIGNGYTF TGCGCCAGCAGCTTGGAAATCGGAAATGGCTACACCTTC
TRBJ2-1 TRBV6-5 - - CASSYLGSGQFF TGTGCCAGCAGTTACCTCGGGAGCGGGCAGTTCTTC
TRBJ2-1 TRBV29-1 - few CSDRQGGRNEQFF TGCAGCGACAGACAGGGAGGTCGGAATGAGCAGTTCTTC
TRBJ2-2 TRBV30 - - CAWSVVTANTGELFF TGTGCCTGGAGTGTAGTCACAGCGAACACCGGGGAGCTGTTTTTT
TRBJ1-1 TRBV25-1 - - CASRSRAVNTEAFF TGTGCCAGCAGATCCAGGGCGGTGAACACTGAAGCTTTCTTT
TRBJ2-1 TRBV18 TRBD1 - CASSPQTGNEQFF TGTGCCAGCTCACCACAGACAGGGAATGAGCAGTTCTTC
TRBJ2-5 TRBV7-9 - - CASSQGEETQYF TGTGCCAGCAGCCAAGGGGAAGAGACCCAGTACTTC
TRBJ2-1 TRBV29-1 - few CSVFDYNEQFF TGCAGCGTCTTTGACTACAATGAGCAGTTCTTC
TRBJ1-2 TRBV19 - - CASSILPYYGYTF TGTGCCAGTAGTATCCTCCCCTACTATGGCTACACCTTC
TRBJ2-7 TRBV5-5 - - CASSIRASSYEQYF TGTGCCAGCAGCATCAGGGCCTCCTCCTACGAGCAGTACTTC
TRBJ2-7 TRBV25-1 TRBD2 - CASSTPGTRAYEQYF TGTGCCAGCAGTACCCCGGGGACTAGGGCCTACGAGCAGTACTTC